This TCR beta chain appears in the sequencing data of a study of cytomegalovirus exposure and HLA in healthy donors. Study context: The same platform was used for the roughly 120 validation repertoires as for the 650 to 800 first-cohort repertoires, as reported in a later analysis.

Data came from immunoSEQ multiplex PCR; TCRdb stores just in-frame clones and leaves some out. This sample has under 150,000 clones, with roughly 88% found just once. Trimming shortened V by 1 base and J by 5 bases, and 12 bases separated the two germline ends. This CDR3 contains 14 residues. CDR1 and CDR2 (germline): SGHKS, YYEKEE (reference sequence). Source material: PBMCs. The chain is built from TRBV5-5 and TRBJ1-2, with D unclear. This sequence was found in a woman aged 18-29 years in good health and CMV-seropositive. The CDR3 sequence is CASSLSLDSYGYTF. The CDR3 nucleotides are TGTGCCAGCAGCTTGAGCCTCGACTCTTATGGCTACACCTTC.